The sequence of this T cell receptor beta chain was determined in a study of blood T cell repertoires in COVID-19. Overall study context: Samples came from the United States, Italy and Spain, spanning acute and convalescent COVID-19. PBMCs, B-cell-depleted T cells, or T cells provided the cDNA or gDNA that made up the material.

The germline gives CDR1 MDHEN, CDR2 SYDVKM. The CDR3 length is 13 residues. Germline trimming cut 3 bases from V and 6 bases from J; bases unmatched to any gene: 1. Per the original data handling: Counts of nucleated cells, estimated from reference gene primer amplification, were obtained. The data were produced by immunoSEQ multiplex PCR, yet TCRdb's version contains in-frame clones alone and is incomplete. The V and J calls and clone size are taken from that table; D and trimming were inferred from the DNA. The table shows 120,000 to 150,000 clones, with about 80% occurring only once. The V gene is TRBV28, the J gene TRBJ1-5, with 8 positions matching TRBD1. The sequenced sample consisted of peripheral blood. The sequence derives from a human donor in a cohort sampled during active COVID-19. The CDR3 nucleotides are TGTGCCAGCAGTTTGGACAGGGTTCAGCCCCAGCATTTT. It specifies CASSLDRVQPQHF.